This T cell receptor beta chain was profiled in a study of post-analysis software for immune sequencing data. Study in general: Both relapsing-remitting and secondary progressive multiple sclerosis featured among the disease courses, as did progressive-relapsing multiple sclerosis. Study-wide findings and caveats: Among 5 or 6 TRBV segments more frequent in patients than controls were TRBV5-6, TRBV5-1 and TRBV20-1. Diversity measured as normalized Chao1 was significantly lower in multiple sclerosis patients than in controls.

V lost 3 bases and J lost 5, with 17 bases in between. CDR3 length equals 16 residues. Germline V gene lookup returns CDR1 ENHRY and CDR2 SYGVKD. Of note for this clonotype: Antigen unknown.

Tagging with unique molecular identifiers was a feature of the TCR beta cDNA libraries. The yield from roughly 1 to 10 million T cells was around 500,000 cDNA molecules in total. TCRdb re-derived calls from the PCR reads in MiXCR, one entry per CDR3 protein. This sample has about 460,000 distinct CDR3 sequences, with approximately 45% found just once. The sequenced material came from blood. V and J are TRBV10-3 and TRBJ2-1; no definite D call. The source of this sequence is a girl aged 5-17 years with multiple sclerosis. The CDR3 here is CAISDMGRGSHNEQFF. CDR3 nucleotides: TGTGCCATCAGTGACATGGGAAGAGGAAGCCACAATGAGCAGTTCTTC.